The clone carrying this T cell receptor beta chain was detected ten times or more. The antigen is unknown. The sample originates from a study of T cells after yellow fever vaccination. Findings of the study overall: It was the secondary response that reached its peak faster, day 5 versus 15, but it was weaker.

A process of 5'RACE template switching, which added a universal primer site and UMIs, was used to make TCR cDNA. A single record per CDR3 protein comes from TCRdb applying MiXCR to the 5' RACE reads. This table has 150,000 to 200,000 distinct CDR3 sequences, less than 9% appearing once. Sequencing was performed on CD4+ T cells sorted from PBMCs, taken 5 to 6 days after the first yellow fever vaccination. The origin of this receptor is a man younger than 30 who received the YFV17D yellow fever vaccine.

CDR3 nucleotides: TGCGCCAGCAGCTTGGAAGCCGCAGGGTGGGAGCAGTACTTC. It is translated as CASSLEAAGWEQYF. The chain links TRBV5-1 to TRBJ2-7, with a possible D match to TRBD1 (5 bases). Germline lookup yields CDR1 SGHRS and CDR2 YFSETQ. Trimming removed 0 bases at V and 7 bases at J, with 14 bases between. The CDR3 totals 14 residues.